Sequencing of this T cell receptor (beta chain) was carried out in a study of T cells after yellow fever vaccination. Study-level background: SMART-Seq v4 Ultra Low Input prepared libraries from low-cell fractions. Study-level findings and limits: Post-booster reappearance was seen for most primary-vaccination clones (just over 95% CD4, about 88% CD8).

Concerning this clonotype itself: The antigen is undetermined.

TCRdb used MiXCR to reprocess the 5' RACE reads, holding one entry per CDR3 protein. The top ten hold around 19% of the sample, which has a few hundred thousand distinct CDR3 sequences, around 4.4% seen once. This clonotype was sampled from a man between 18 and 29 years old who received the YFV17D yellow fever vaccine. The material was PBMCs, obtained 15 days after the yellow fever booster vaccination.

This chain's CDR3 is CASSLRIHYGYTF. The CDR3 bases are TGTGCCAGCAGTTTACGCATACACTATGGCTACACCTTC. This chain joins TRBV28 and TRBJ1-2; D call uncertain. Per germline, CDR1 MDHEN and CDR2 SYDVKM. The CDR3 covers 13 residues. V dropped 2 bases and J dropped 3 bases, with 7 bases sitting between them.